The clone carrying this TCR beta chain was found a few times. This sample is part of a study of blood T cell repertoires in COVID-19. Study as a whole: Researchers got acute and convalescent COVID-19 samples from the United States, Italy and Spain.

Sequencing was performed with immunoSEQ multiplex PCR; in TCRdb, only in-frame clones are kept and a portion is missing. The sample records approximately 280,000 clones, approximately 81% being singletons. The sequencing sample was made of PBMCs or T cells enriched from blood (not recorded which). This clonotype was sampled from a woman aged 45-65 years who had recovered from COVID-19.

CDR3 region: CASSTQQYQPQHF. The CDR3 DNA sequence: TGTGCCAGCTCAACGCAACAATACCAGCCCCAGCATTTT. This chain links TRBV18 with TRBJ1-5; D is uncertain. Trimming took 5 bases from V and 7 from J, leaving 12 bases between them. Germline V lookup: CDR1 KGHSH, CDR2 LQKENI. The CDR3 is 13 residues long. Variable domain in full (rest from reference TRBV18 and TRBJ1-5): NAGVMQNPRHLVRRRGQEARLRCSPMKGHSHVYWYRQLPEEGLKFMVYLQKENIIDESGMPKERFSAEFPKEGPSILRIQQVVRGDSAAYFCASSTQQYQPQHFGDGTRLSIL.